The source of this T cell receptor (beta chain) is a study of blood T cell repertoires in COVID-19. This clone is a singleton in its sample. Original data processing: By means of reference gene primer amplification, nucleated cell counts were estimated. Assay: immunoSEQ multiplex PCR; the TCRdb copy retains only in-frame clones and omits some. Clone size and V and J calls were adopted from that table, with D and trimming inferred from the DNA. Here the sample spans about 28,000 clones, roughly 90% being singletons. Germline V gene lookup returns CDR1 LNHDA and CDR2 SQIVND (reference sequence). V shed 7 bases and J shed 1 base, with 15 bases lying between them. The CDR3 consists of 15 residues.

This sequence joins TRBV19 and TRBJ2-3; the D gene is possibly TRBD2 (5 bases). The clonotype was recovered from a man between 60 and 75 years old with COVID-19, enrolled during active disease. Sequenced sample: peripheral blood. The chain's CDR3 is CASTPGGGRTDTQYF. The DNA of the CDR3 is TGTGCCAGTACCCCAGGTGGAGGACGCACAGATACGCAGTATTTT.